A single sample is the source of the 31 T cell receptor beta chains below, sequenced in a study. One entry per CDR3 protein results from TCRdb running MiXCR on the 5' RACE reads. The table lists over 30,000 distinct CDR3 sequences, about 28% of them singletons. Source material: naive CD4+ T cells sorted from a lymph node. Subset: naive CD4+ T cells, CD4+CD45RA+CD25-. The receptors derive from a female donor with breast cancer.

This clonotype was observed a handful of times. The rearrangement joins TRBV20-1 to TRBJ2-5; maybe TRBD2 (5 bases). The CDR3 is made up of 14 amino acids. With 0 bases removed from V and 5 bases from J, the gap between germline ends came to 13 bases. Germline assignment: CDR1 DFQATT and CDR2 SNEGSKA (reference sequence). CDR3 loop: CSARDRVSVETQYF. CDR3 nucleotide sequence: TGCAGTGCTAGAGATCGCGTTAGCGTCGAGACCCAGTACTTC.

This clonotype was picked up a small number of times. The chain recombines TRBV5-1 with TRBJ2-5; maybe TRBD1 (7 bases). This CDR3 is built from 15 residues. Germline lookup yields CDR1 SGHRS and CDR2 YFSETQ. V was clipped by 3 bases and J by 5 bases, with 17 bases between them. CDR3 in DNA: TGCGCCAGCAGCTCAACTACAGGGGCGGGGGAGACCCAGTACTTC. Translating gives CASSSTTGAGETQYF.

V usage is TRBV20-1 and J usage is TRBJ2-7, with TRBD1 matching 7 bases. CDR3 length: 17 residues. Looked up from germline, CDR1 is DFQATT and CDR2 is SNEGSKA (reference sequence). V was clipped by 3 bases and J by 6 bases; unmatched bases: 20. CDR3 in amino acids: CSASGFGFETGFAEQYF. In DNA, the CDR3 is TGCAGTGCTAGCGGGTTTGGGTTTGAGACAGGGTTCGCCGAGCAGTACTTC.

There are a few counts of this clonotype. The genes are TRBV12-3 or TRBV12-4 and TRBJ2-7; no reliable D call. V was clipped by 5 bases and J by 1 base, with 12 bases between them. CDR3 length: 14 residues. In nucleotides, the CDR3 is TGTGCCAGCAGTCCCCTGATAGCATCCTACGAGCAGTACTTC. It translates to CASSPLIASYEQYF.

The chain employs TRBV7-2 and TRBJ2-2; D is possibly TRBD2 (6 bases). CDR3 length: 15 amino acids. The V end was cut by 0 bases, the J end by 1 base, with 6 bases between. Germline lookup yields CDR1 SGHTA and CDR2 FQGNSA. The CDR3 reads CASSLAGGNTGELFF. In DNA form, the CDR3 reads TGTGCCAGCAGCTTAGCGGGAGGGAACACCGGGGAGCTGTTTTTT.

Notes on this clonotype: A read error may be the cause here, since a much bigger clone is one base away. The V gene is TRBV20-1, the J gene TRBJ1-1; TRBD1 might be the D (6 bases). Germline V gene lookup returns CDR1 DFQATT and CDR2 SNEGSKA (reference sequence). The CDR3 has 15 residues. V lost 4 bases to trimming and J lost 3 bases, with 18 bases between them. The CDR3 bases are TGCAGTGCTACTACAAGGAGAGAGGGGGACACTGAAGCTTTCTTT. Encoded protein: CSATTRREGDTEAFF.

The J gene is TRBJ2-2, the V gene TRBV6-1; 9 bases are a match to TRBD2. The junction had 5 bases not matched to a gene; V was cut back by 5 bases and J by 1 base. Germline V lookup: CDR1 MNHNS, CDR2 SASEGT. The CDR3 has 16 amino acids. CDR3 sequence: CASSIGTSRNTGELFF. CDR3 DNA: TGTGCCAGCAGTATCGGGACTAGCCGGAACACCGGGGAGCTGTTTTTT.

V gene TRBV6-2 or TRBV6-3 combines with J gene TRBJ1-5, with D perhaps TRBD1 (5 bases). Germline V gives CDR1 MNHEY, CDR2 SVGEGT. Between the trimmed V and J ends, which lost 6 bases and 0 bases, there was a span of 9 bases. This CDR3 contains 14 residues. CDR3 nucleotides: TGTGCCAGCAGCCTCAGGGCTAGCAATCAGCCCCAGCATTTT. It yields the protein CASSLRASNQPQHF.

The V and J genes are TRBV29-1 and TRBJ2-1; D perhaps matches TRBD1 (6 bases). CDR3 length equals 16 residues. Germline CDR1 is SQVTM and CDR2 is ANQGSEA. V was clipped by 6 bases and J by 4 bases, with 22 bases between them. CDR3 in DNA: TGCAGCGTCAGGGACATCAGATTGGGTACATACAATGAGCAGTTCTTC. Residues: CSVRDIRLGTYNEQFF.

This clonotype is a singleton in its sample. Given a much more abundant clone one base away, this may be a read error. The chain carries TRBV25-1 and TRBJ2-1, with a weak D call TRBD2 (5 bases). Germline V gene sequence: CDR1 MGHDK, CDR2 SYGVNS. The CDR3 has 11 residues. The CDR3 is CASRGLNERFF. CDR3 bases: TGTGCCAGCAGAGGACTCAATGAGCGGTTCTTC.

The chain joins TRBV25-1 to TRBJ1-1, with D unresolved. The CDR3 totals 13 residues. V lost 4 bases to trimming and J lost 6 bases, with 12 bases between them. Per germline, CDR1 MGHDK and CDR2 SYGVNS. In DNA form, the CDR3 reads TGTGCCAGCAGTGGTCGGGGTTGGCCTGAAGCTTTCTTT. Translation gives CASSGRGWPEAFF.

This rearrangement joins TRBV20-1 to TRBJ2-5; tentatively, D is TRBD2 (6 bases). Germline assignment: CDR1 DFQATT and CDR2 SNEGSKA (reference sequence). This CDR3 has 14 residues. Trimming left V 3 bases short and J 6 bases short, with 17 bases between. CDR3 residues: CSASGTGNLKTQYF. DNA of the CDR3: TGCAGTGCTAGCGGGACTGGAAATTTGAAGACCCAGTACTTC.

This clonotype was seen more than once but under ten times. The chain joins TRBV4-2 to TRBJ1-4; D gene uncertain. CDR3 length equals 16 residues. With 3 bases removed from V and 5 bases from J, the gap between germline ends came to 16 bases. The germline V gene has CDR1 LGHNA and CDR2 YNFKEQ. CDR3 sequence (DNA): TGTGCCAGCAGCCAGGTAGCCTTAACCCAAAATGAAAAACTGTTTTTT. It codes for CASSQVALTQNEKLFF.

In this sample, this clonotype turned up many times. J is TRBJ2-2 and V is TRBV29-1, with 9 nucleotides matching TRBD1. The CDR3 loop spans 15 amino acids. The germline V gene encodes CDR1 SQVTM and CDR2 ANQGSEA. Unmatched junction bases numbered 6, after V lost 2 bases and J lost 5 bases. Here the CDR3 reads CSVEPKGTGTGELFF. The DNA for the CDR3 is TGCAGCGTTGAACCCAAAGGGACAGGGACCGGGGAGCTGTTTTTT.

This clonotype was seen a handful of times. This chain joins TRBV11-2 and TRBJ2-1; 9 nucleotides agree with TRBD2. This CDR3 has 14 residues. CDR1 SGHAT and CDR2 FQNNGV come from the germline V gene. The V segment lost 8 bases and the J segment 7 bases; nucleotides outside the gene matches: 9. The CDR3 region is CASRGGSGRNEQFF. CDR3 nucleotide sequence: TGTGCCAGCCGGGGGGGTAGCGGGAGAAATGAGCAGTTCTTC.

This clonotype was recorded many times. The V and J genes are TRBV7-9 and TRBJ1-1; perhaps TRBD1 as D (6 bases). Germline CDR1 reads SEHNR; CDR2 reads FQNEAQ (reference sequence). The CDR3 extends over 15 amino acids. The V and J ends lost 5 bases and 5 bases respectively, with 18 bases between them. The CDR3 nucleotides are TGTGCCAGCAGCGCCCAAGGCAGGGACATGACTGAAGCTTTCTTT. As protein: CASSAQGRDMTEAFF.

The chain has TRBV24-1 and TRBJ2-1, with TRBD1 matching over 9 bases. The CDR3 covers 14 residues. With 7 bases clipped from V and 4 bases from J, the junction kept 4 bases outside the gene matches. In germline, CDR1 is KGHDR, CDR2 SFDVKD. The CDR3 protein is CATRQGARYNEQFF. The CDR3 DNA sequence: TGTGCCACCAGACAGGGGGCTAGGTACAATGAGCAGTTCTTC.

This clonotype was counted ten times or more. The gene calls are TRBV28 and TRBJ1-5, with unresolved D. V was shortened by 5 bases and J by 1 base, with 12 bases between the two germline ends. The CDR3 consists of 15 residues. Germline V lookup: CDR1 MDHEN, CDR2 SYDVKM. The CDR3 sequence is CASSPDPGSNQPQHF. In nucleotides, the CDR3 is TGTGCCAGCAGTCCGGACCCGGGGAGCAATCAGCCCCAGCATTTT.

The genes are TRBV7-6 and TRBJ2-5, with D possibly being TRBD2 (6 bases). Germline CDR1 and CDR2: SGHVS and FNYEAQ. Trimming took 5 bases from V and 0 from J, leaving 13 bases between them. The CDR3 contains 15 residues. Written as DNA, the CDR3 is TGTGCCAGCAGCCCGCCGGGGGTCCACCAAGAGACCCAGTACTTC. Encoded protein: CASSPPGVHQETQYF.

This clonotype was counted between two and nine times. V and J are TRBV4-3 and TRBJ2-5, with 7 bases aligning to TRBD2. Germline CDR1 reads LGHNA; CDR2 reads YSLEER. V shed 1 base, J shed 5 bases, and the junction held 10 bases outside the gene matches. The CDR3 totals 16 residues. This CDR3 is CASSQGSLAEGETQYF. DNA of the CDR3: TGCGCCAGCAGCCAAGGTTCCCTAGCGGAGGGGGAGACCCAGTACTTC.

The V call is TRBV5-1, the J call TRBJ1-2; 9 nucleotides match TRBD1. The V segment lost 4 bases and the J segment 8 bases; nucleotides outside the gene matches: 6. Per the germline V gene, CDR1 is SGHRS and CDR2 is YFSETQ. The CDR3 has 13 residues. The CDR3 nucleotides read TGCGCCAGCAGCCCGGGACAGGGACGCGGCTACACCTTC. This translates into CASSPGQGRGYTF.

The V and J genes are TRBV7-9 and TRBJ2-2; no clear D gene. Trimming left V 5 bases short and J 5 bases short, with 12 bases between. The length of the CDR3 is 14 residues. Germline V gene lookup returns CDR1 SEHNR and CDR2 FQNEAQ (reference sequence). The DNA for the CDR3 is TGTGCCAGCAGCCGGCGGAGTGGAACCGGGGAGCTGTTTTTT. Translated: CASSRRSGTGELFF.

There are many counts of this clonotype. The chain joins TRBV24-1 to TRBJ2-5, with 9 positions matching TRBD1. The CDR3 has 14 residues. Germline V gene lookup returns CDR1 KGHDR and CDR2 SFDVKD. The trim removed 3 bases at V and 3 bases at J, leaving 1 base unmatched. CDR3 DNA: TGTGCCACCAGTGATAGGGACAGGGAAGAGACCCAGTACTTC. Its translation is CATSDRDREETQYF.

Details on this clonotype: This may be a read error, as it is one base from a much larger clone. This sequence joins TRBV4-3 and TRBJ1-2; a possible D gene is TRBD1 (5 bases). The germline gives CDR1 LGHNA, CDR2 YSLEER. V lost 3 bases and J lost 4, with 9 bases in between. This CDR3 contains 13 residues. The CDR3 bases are TGCGCCAGCAGCCAGACAAGGGGCTATGGCTACACCTTC. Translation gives CASSQTRGYGYTF.

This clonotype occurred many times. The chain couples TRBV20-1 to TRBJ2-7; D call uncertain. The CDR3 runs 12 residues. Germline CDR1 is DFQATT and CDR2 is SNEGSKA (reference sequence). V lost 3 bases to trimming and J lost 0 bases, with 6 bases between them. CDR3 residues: CSASSLSYEQYF. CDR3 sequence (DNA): TGCAGTGCTAGTTCCCTCTCCTACGAGCAGTACTTC.

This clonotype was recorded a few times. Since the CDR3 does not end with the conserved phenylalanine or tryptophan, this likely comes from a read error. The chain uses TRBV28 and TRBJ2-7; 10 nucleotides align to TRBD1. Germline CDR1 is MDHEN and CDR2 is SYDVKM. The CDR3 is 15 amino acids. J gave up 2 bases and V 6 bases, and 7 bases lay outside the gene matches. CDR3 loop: CASSPYGQGAYEQYL. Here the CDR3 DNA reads TGTGCCAGCAGCCCGTACGGACAGGGGGCCTACGAGCAGTACCTC.

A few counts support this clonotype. The CDR3 DNA sequence: TGTGCCAGCAGCATAACCCGAGACAGTGCCAATGAGCAGTTCTTC. It is translated as CASSITRDSANEQFF. The chain combines TRBV13 with TRBJ2-1; D might be TRBD1 (5 bases). CDR3 length: 15 amino acids. Germline CDR1 PRHDT, CDR2 FYEKMQ (reference sequence). V was shortened by 5 bases and J by 6 bases, with 17 bases between the two germline ends.

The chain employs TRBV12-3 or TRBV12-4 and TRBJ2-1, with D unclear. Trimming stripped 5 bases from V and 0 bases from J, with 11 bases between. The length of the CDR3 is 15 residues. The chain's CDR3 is CASSPSRSSYNEQFF. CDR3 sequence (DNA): TGTGCCAGCAGTCCCTCCCGAAGCTCCTACAATGAGCAGTTCTTC.

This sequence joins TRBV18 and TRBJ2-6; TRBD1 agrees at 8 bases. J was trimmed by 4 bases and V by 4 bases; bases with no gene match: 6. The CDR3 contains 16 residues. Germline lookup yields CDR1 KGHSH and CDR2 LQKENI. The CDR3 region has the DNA TGTGCCAGCTCACAGGACAGGGTAGCCGGGGCCAACGTCCTGACTTTC. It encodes CASSQDRVAGANVLTF.

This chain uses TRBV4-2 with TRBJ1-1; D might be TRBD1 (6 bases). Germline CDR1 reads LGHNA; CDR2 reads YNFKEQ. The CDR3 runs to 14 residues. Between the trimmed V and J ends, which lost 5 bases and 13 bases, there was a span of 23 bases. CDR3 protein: CASSSSTRGGIVFF. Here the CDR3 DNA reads TGTGCCAGCAGCTCCTCGACAAGGGGGGGTATTGTTTTCTTT.

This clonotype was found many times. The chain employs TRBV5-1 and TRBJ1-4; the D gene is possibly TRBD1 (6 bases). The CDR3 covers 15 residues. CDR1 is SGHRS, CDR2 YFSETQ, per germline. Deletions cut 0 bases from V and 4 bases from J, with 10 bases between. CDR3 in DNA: TGCGCCAGCAGCTTGGTAAACAGGGATAATGAAAAACTGTTTTTT. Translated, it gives CASSLVNRDNEKLFF.